The source of this T cell receptor beta chain is a study of CD8 T cells in ankylosing spondylitis. The CDR3 length is 12 residues. Per germline, CDR1 LNHDA and CDR2 SQIVND (reference sequence). Trimming shortened V by 10 bases and J by 11 bases, and 18 bases separated the two germline ends. TCRdb called the 5' RACE reads again in MiXCR, with one record for every CDR3 protein. The sample has 240,000 or so distinct CDR3 sequences; around 7.8% are singletons. Of note for this clonotype: Its antigen is still unknown.

Whole-study results and caveats: Earlier studies detected some motif variants in reactive arthritis synovial fluid and blood.

The sequence came from a male donor with ankylosing spondylitis or in good health (not recorded which). The sequenced sample was blood, either unsorted or a sorted T cell fraction (not recorded which). V gene TRBV19 combines with J gene TRBJ1-5, with D perhaps matching TRBD1 (5 bases). Written as DNA, the CDR3 is TGTGCCACCTTAAGCCGGGGGAAAGCCCAGCATTTT. This codes for CATLSRGKAQHF.